Following are 32 T cell receptor beta chains from one sample sequenced in a study of T-cell reconstitution after alpha-beta-depleted transplantation in children. The library targeted TCRbeta and was prepared with unique molecular identifiers. TCRdb fed the PCR reads into MiXCR, producing one record per CDR3 protein. The sample yields around 450,000 distinct CDR3 sequences, about 11% seen once. This specimen consisted of PBMCs, obtained before TCRalphabeta/CD19-depleted stem cell transplant. These receptor sequences come from a child aged 2 to 9 with inherited bone marrow failure, due to receive a stem cell transplant.

This clonotype showed up many times. The rearrangement joins TRBV27 to TRBJ1-3, with D uncertain. V was cut by 6 bases and J by 0 bases, with 12 bases left in between. This CDR3 is built from 15 residues. Germline CDR1 MNHEY, CDR2 SMNVEV (reference sequence). CDR3 coding DNA: TGTGCCAGCAGCCGAGGGCCCAGCTCTGGAAACACCATATATTTT. This encodes CASSRGPSSGNTIYF.

This clonotype was recorded many times. DNA of the CDR3: TGCGCCAGCAGCCCGACAGGGGGGGGCTCCTACGAGCAGTACTTC. Translation: CASSPTGGGSYEQYF. This rearrangement joins TRBV4-1 to TRBJ2-7; 9 bases are a match to TRBD1. V was clipped by 4 bases and J by 0 bases; unmatched bases: 4. The CDR3 has 15 residues. From germline, CDR1 is MGHRA and CDR2 YSYEKL.

This sequence joins TRBV4-3 and TRBJ2-7; D is possibly TRBD2 (6 bases). Germline-derived CDR1 and CDR2 are LGHNA and YSLEER. Trimming shortened V by 0 bases and J by 4 bases, and 10 bases separated the two germline ends. The CDR3 loop spans 14 amino acids. The CDR3 sequence is CASSQDSGLYEQYF. CDR3 DNA: TGCGCCAGCAGCCAAGACAGCGGGCTTTACGAGCAGTACTTC.

This clonotype was detected many times. The chain uses TRBV6-5 and TRBJ1-2; D is undetermined. Germline CDR1 MNHEY, CDR2 SVGAGI. This CDR3 has 14 residues. V was shortened by 1 base and J by 8 bases, with 14 bases between the two germline ends. The CDR3 DNA follows: TGTGCCAGCAGTTACTTAGGACCACCCGGGGGCTACACCTTC. It specifies CASSYLGPPGGYTF.

This clonotype was observed many times. The V gene is TRBV12-3 or TRBV12-4, the J gene TRBJ2-7; D is ambiguous. The CDR3 totals 14 residues. Trimming took 3 bases from V and 2 from J, leaving 11 bases between them. CDR3 in DNA: TGTGCCAGCAGTTTCGTCACAGACGCCTACGAGCAGTACTTC. Protein product: CASSFVTDAYEQYF.

This clonotype is termed medium-sized. This chain links TRBV5-1 with TRBJ2-7, with 7 bases that match TRBD1. Germline V CDR1 and CDR2: SGHRS, YFSETQ. V lost 2 bases, J lost 3 bases, and 5 bases stayed unmatched. The CDR3 is made up of 14 amino acids. The DNA for the CDR3 is TGCGCCAGCAGCTTCGTCGGGACAGTCTACGAGCAGTACTTC. The encoded protein is CASSFVGTVYEQYF.

This clonotype was seen only a few times. The chain uses TRBV20-1 and TRBJ2-7, with no clear D. V was clipped by 3 bases and J by 0 bases, with 18 bases between them. The CDR3 is made up of 16 amino acids. Per the germline V gene, CDR1 is DFQATT and CDR2 is SNEGSKA (reference sequence). The CDR3 protein is CSASGTNGPISYEQYF. The CDR3 bases are TGCAGTGCTAGCGGAACCAACGGTCCGATCTCCTACGAGCAGTACTTC.

This clonotype has at least ten counts. The gene calls are TRBV4-3 and TRBJ2-3; unclear D gene. Trimming removed 1 base from V and 4 bases from J, with 0 bases in between. This CDR3 is 11 amino acids long. Germline V gives CDR1 LGHNA, CDR2 YSLEER. The CDR3: CASSQADTQYF. DNA of the CDR3: TGCGCCAGCAGCCAAGCAGATACGCAGTATTTT.

The J gene is TRBJ1-4, the V gene TRBV7-9, with D maybe TRBD1 (5 bases). The CDR3 contains 15 residues. Trimming cost V 6 bases and J 0 bases, with 11 bases left between them. Germline lookup yields CDR1 SEHNR and CDR2 FQNEAQ (reference sequence). CDR3 DNA sequence: TGTGCCAGCAGTCGGGGGGTTGCAACTAATGAAAAACTGTTTTTT. It translates to CASSRGVATNEKLFF.

This clonotype was seen at least ten times. The chain has TRBV11-2 and TRBJ1-1; no clear D. Trimming pared 0 bases from V and 1 base from J, leaving 18 bases between. The CDR3 extends over 18 amino acids. Germline V gene sequence: CDR1 SGHAT, CDR2 FQNNGV. The CDR3 DNA reads as TGTGCCAGCAGCTTAGATAGGGTTCTGAAAGTGGGGAACACTGAAGCTTTCTTT. This codes for CASSLDRVLKVGNTEAFF.

This clonotype was counted many times. CDR3 nucleotide sequence: TGCGCCAGCAGCCAAGATTTTAGCGGGAAGGGGTACGAGCAGTACTTC. Translating gives CASSQDFSGKGYEQYF. This sequence joins TRBV4-3 and TRBJ2-7, with TRBD2 identical over 8 bases. This CDR3 region has 16 residues. The V segment lost 0 bases and the J segment 4 bases; nucleotides outside the gene matches: 8. Germline CDR1 LGHNA, CDR2 YSLEER.

The sample holds many counts of this clonotype. The chain links TRBV27 to TRBJ2-3, with a possible D match to TRBD2 (5 bases). Trimming removed 0 bases from V and 1 base from J, with 14 bases in between. Germline values: CDR1 MNHEY, CDR2 SMNVEV (reference sequence). The CDR3 covers 17 residues. The CDR3 region has the DNA TGTGCCAGCAGTTTATCGCATTGGGAGACGGGCACAGATACGCAGTATTTT. Residues: CASSLSHWETGTDTQYF.

Concerning this clonotype itself: The junction departs from germline at one end; a sequencing error may be responsible. The chain is built from TRBV7-9 and TRBJ2-7, with 7 positions matching TRBD2. CDR3 size: 15 residues. The germline CDR1 and CDR2 sequences are SEHNR and FQNEAQ (reference sequence). CDR3 residues: CASSLEGLFPYEQIF. The CDR3 DNA reads as TGTGCCAGCAGCTTAGAGGGACTATTCCCCTACGAGCAGATCTTC.

This clonotype was seen at least ten times. This chain joins TRBV4-3 and TRBJ2-7, with D perhaps TRBD2 (6 bases). Trimming took 0 bases from V and 3 from J, leaving 21 bases between them. The CDR3 covers 18 residues. The V gene's germline CDR1 is LGHNA and CDR2 YSLEER. This chain's CDR3 is CASSQEPGVGGLYYEQYF. CDR3 nucleotide sequence: TGCGCCAGCAGCCAAGAGCCGGGAGTGGGGGGACTTTACTACGAGCAGTACTTC.

Ten or more counts support this clonotype. V is TRBV6-1 and J is TRBJ2-7; D may be TRBD1 (7 bases). Per germline, CDR1 MNHNS and CDR2 SASEGT. V was shortened by 6 bases and J by 6 bases, with 18 bases between the two germline ends. The CDR3 contains 14 residues. The CDR3 DNA is TGTGCCAGCAGACCACAGGGGAGGCCTGGCGAGCAGTACTTC. Amino acids: CASRPQGRPGEQYF.

The chain recombines TRBV27 with TRBJ1-5; no clear D gene. V lost 0 bases and J 0 bases, leaving 9 bases between the germline ends. The CDR3 is 16 amino acids. Germline assignment: CDR1 MNHEY and CDR2 SMNVEV (reference sequence). CDR3: CASSLSSGYSNQPQHF. CDR3 in DNA: TGTGCCAGCAGTTTATCGTCTGGTTATAGCAATCAGCCCCAGCATTTT.

V is TRBV11-2 and J is TRBJ2-1, with D perhaps TRBD2 (5 bases). V was cut by 2 bases and J by 4 bases, with 12 bases left in between. Germline values: CDR1 SGHAT, CDR2 FQNNGV. CDR3 length: 15 amino acids. This chain's CDR3 is CASSLFERRYNEQFF. CDR3 DNA sequence: TGTGCCAGCAGCTTATTTGAGCGGAGATACAATGAGCAGTTCTTC.

About this clonotype itself: This clone may be a read error of a much larger clone one base away. This chain joins TRBV30 and TRBJ2-7; 7 bases align to TRBD2. The germline V gene has CDR1 GTSNPN and CDR2 SVGIG (reference sequence). The CDR3 contains 17 residues. Unmatched junction bases numbered 13, after V lost 0 bases and J lost 2 bases. The CDR3 coding sequence is TGTGCCTGGAGTGTACTCGCCCCCGGACTAGGCCCCTACGAGCAGTACTTC. It is translated as CAWSVLAPGLGPYEQYF.

This clonotype was found many times. The chain carries TRBV7-2 and TRBJ2-1, with no clear D. Trimming pared 5 bases from V and 4 bases from J, leaving 12 bases between. This CDR3 comprises 14 residues. Germline lookup yields CDR1 SGHTA and CDR2 FQGNSA. The CDR3 bases are TGTGCCAGCAGCCCGGTAGGAGAATACAATGAGCAGTTCTTC. Amino acids: CASSPVGEYNEQFF.

V gene TRBV29-1 combines with J gene TRBJ1-2; D might be TRBD1 (5 bases). Trimming took off 4 bases at V and 6 bases at J, with 21 bases between the two ends. Germline V CDR1 and CDR2: SQVTM, ANQGSEA. The CDR3 has 15 residues. DNA for the CDR3: TGCAGCGTTGCCGACCGTTTCGGGGGAATTAATGGCTACACCTTC. Translating gives CSVADRFGGINGYTF.

A few counts support this clonotype. The chain recombines TRBV7-9 with TRBJ2-3, with 7 bases matching TRBD2. With 5 bases clipped from V and 1 base from J, the junction kept 9 bases outside the gene matches. CDR1 and CDR2 (germline): SEHNR, FQNEAQ (reference sequence). The CDR3 runs to 16 residues. CDR3 in DNA: TGTGCCAGCAGCCCAAACCTAGCGGAACGCACAGATACGCAGTATTTT. Its translation is CASSPNLAERTDTQYF.

This clonotype has ten or more counts. The chain couples TRBV5-6 to TRBJ2-7; D not resolved. The V end lost 0 bases, the J end lost 4 bases, and 14 bases lay between the germline ends. Per germline, CDR1 SGHDT and CDR2 YYEEEE. This CDR3 region has 15 residues. This CDR3 reads CASSLANAPAYEQYF. The CDR3 DNA sequence: TGTGCCAGCAGCTTGGCCAATGCCCCAGCGTACGAGCAGTACTTC.

This clonotype has only a few counts. The rearrangement links TRBV6-2 or TRBV6-3 to TRBJ1-1; possibly TRBD1 for D (6 bases). The CDR3 is 15 amino acids. Trimming removed 1 base at V and 7 bases at J, with 16 bases between. Germline assignment: CDR1 MNHEY and CDR2 SVGEGT. The CDR3 DNA is TGTGCCAGCAGTTACTTCTTCGGAGAAGGGGGTGAAGCTTTCTTT. It specifies CASSYFFGEGGEAFF.

This clonotype was picked up many times. The rearrangement links TRBV28 to TRBJ2-1; 10 bases map to TRBD1. The junction had 8 bases not matched to a gene; V was cut back by 6 bases and J by 6 bases. The CDR3 totals 15 residues. CDR1 and CDR2 from the germline V gene are MDHEN and SYDVKM. The CDR3 is CASRTPGQGTNEQFF. CDR3 bases: TGTGCCAGCAGGACTCCGGGACAGGGGACCAATGAGCAGTTCTTC.

This clonotype was recorded at least ten times. V usage is TRBV27 and J usage is TRBJ2-3, with 7 bases fitting TRBD1. This CDR3 is 15 amino acids long. Trimming removed 2 bases from V and 4 bases from J; junction bases left unmatched: 6. The germline CDR1 and CDR2 sequences are MNHEY and SMNVEV (reference sequence). This chain's CDR3 is CASSLGQERADTQYF. The DNA for the CDR3 is TGTGCCAGCAGTTTAGGACAGGAGAGAGCAGATACGCAGTATTTT.

V gene TRBV18 combines with J gene TRBJ1-2; no clear D gene. Trimming shortened V by 0 bases and J by 3 bases, and 5 bases separated the two germline ends. This CDR3 spans 13 amino acids. The germline gives CDR1 KGHSH, CDR2 LQKENI. The CDR3 reads CASSPPQYYGYTF. As DNA, the CDR3 is TGTGCCAGCTCACCACCCCAGTACTATGGCTACACCTTC.

At least ten counts were recorded for this clonotype. The chain combines TRBV6-2 or TRBV6-3 with TRBJ1-2; a possible D gene is TRBD1 (6 bases). V lost 5 bases and J 4 bases, leaving 11 bases between the germline ends. Germline CDR1 and CDR2: MNHEY and SVGEGT. This CDR3 comprises 13 residues. CDR3 region: CASSAGDGYGYTF. CDR3 nucleotides: TGTGCCAGCAGTGCAGGGGATGGCTATGGCTACACCTTC.

This rearrangement joins TRBV7-8 to TRBJ2-5; 9 bases fit TRBD2. Germline V CDR1 and CDR2: SGHVS, FQNEAQ. The CDR3 runs 15 residues. V gave up 5 bases and J gave up 5 bases; unmatched junction bases: 9. DNA for the CDR3: TGTGCCAGCAGCCCCCAAGCGGGGGGTTGGGAGACCCAGTACTTC. Its translation: CASSPQAGGWETQYF.

In its sample, this clonotype was seen a few times. The chain recombines TRBV5-4 with TRBJ2-5; D call uncertain. Germline V gene sequence: CDR1 SGHNT, CDR2 YYREEE (reference sequence). Between the trimmed V and J ends, which lost 1 base and 4 bases, there was a span of 14 bases. The CDR3 consists of 15 residues. CDR3 coding DNA: TGTGCCAGCAGCTTGAGGTCTGGCCTTTCAGAGACCCAGTACTTC. Amino acid sequence: CASSLRSGLSETQYF.

This rearrangement joins TRBV18 to TRBJ2-7; D is uncertain. V was shortened by 2 bases and J by 5 bases, with 10 bases between the two germline ends. The germline V gene has CDR1 KGHSH and CDR2 LQKENI. The CDR3 is 13 residues long. CDR3 nucleotides: TGTGCCAGCTCACCAAATAACGGTGACGAGCAGTACTTC. Translated, it gives CASSPNNGDEQYF.

There are a few counts of this clonotype. V usage is TRBV14 and J usage is TRBJ2-7; TRBD1 agrees at 8 bases. In germline, CDR1 is SGHDN, CDR2 FVKESK. There are 14 residues in the CDR3. The junction had 8 bases not matched to a gene; V was cut back by 3 bases and J by 7 bases. The CDR3: CASSHPGQGMEQYF. DNA of the CDR3: TGTGCCAGCAGCCATCCTGGACAGGGTATGGAGCAGTACTTC.

This clonotype was seen repeatedly, ten times or more. J is TRBJ2-7 and V is TRBV9; TRBD1 is a possible D gene (6 bases). The CDR3 extends over 13 amino acids. The germline CDR1 and CDR2 sequences are SGDLS and YYNGEE. V lost 3 bases and J lost 4, with 11 bases in between. CDR3 sequence reads: CASSATGEYEQYF. The CDR3 nucleotides read TGTGCCAGCAGCGCGACAGGAGAATACGAGCAGTACTTC.